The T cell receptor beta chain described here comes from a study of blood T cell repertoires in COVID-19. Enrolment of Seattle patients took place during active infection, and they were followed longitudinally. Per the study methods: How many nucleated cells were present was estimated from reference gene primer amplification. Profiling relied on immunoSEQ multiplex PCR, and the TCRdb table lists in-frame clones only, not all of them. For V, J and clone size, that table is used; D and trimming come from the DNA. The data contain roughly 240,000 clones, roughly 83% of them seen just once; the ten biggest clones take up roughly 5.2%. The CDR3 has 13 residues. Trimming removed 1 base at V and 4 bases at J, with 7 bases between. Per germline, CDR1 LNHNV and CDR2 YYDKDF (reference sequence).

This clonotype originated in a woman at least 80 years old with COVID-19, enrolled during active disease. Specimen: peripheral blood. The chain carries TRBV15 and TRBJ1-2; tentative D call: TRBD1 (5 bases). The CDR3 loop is CATSRGGGYGYTF. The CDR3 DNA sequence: TGTGCCACCAGCAGAGGGGGCGGCTATGGCTACACCTTC.